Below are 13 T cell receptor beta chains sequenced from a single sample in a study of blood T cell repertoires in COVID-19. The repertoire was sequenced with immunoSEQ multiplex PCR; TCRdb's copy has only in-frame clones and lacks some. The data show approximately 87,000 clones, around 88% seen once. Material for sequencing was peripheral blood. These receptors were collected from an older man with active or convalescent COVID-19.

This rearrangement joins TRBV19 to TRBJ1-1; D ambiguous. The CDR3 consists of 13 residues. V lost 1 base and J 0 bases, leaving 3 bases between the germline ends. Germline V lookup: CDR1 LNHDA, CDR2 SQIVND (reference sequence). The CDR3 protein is CASSIVMNTEAFF. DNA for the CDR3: TGTGCCAGTAGTATAGTCATGAACACTGAAGCTTTCTTT.

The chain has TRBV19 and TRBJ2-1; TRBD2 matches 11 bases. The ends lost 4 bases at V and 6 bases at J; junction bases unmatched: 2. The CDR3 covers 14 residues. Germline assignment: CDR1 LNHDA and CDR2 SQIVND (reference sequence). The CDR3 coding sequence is TGTGCCAGTAGTAAGACTAGCGGGATCAATGAGCAGTTCTTC. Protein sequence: CASSKTSGINEQFF.

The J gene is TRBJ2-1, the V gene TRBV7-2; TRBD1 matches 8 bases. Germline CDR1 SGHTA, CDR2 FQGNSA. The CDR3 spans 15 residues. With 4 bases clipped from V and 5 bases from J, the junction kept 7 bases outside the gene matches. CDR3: CASSYTGTGDNEQFF. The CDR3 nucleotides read TGTGCCAGCAGCTATACCGGGACAGGCGACAATGAGCAGTTCTTC.

In DNA, the CDR3 is TGTGCCAGCAAGACCGGGACCAGCCCGCGGGGTGAGCAGTTCTTC. Translating it yields CASKTGTSPRGEQFF. This chain connects TRBV2 to TRBJ2-1; TRBD2 might be the D (6 bases). Deletions cut 7 bases from V and 9 bases from J, with 22 bases between. CDR1 and CDR2 from the germline V gene are SNHLY and FYNNEI. The CDR3 runs 15 residues.

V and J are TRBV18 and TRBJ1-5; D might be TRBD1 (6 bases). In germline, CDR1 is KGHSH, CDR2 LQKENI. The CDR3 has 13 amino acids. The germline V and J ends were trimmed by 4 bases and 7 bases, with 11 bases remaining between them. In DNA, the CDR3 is TGTGCCAGCTCACTGAACAGGGAACAGCCCCAGCATTTT. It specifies CASSLNREQPQHF.

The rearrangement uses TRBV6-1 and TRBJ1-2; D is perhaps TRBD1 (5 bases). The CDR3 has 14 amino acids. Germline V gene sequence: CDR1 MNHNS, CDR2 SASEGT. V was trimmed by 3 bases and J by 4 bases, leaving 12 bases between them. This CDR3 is CASSDGGGGYGYTF. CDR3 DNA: TGTGCCAGCAGTGACGGGGGTGGGGGCTATGGCTACACCTTC.

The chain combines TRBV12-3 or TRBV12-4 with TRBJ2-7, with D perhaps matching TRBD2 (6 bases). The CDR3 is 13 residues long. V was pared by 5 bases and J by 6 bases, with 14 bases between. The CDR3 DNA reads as TGTGCCAGCAGTACGAAGGTAGCGGCCGAGCAGTACTTC. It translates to CASSTKVAAEQYF.

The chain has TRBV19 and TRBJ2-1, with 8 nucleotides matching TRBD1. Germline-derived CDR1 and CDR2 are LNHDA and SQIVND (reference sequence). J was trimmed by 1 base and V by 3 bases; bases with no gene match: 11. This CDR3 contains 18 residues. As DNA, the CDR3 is TGTGCCAGTAGTATTAGGAAGCAGGGGGCGACGTCCTACAATGAGCAGTTCTTC. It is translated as CASSIRKQGATSYNEQFF.

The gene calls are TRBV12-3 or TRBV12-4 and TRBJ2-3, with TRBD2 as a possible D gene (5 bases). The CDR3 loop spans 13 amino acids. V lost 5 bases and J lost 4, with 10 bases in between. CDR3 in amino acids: CASSNLASDTQYF. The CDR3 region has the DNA TGTGCCAGCAGTAACCTAGCTTCAGATACGCAGTATTTT.

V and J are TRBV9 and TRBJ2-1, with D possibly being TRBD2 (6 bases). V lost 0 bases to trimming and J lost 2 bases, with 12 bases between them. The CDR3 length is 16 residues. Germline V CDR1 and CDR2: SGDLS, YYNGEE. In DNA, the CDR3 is TGTGCCAGCAGCGTAGATGCCGGGGGAACCTACAATGAGCAGTTCTTC. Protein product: CASSVDAGGTYNEQFF.

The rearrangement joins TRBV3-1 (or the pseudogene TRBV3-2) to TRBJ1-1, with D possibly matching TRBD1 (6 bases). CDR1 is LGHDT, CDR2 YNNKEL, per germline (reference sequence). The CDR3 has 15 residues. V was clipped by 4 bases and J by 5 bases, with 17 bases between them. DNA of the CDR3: TGTGCCAGCAGCCTCCAGGGGATTACGGGGACTGAAGCTTTCTTT. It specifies CASSLQGITGTEAFF.

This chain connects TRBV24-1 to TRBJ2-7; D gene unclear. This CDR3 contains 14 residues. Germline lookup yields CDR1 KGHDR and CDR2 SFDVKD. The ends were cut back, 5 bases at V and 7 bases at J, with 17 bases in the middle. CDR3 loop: CATSVAAPTAEQYF. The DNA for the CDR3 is TGTGCCACCAGTGTCGCCGCCCCTACTGCAGAGCAGTACTTC.

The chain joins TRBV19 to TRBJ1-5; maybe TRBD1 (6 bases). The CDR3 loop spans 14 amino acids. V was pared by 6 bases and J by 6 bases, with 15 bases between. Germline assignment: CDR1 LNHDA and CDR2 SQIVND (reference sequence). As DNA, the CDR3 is TGTGCCAGTAGACAGGGCCATTCTGGTCAGCCCCAGCATTTT. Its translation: CASRQGHSGQPQHF. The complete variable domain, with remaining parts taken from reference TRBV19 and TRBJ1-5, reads DGGITQSPKYLFRKEGQNVTLSCEQNLNHDAMYWYRQDPGQGLRLIYYSQIVNDFQKGDIAEGYSVSREKKESFPLTVTSAQKNPTAFYLCASRQGHSGQPQHFGDGTRLSIL.